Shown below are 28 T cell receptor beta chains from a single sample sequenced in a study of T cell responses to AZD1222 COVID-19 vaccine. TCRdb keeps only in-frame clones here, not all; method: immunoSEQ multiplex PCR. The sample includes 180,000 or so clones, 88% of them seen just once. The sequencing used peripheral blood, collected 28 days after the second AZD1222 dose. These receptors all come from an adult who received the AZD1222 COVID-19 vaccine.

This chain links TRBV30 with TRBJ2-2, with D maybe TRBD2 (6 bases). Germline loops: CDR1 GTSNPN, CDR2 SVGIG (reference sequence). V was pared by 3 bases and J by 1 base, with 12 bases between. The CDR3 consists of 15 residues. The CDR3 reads CAWSQLGGNTGELFF. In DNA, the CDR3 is TGTGCCTGGAGCCAATTGGGGGGGAACACCGGGGAGCTGTTTTTT.

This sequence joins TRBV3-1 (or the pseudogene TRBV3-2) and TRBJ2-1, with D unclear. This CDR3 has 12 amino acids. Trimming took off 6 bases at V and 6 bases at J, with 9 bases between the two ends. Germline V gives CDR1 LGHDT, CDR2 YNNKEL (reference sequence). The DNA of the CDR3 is TGTGCCAGCAGGCAGTGGGGCAATGAGCAGTTCTTC. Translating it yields CASRQWGNEQFF.

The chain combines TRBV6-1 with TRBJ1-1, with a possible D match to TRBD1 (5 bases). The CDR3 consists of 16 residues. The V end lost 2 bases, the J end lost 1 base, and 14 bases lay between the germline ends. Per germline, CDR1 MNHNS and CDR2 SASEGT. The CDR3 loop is CASSESRGVGNTEAFF. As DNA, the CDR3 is TGTGCCAGCAGTGAATCTCGAGGGGTCGGGAACACTGAAGCTTTCTTT.

The CDR3 loop reads CASSSPGAGLNEQFF. The CDR3 nucleotides read TGTGCCAGCAGCTCCCCCGGGGCGGGGCTCAATGAGCAGTTCTTC. V is TRBV28 and J is TRBJ2-1; D is possibly TRBD2 (6 bases). The V end was cut by 6 bases, the J end by 6 bases, with 18 bases between. The CDR3 length is 15 residues. Germline CDR1 is MDHEN and CDR2 is SYDVKM.

The CDR3 DNA is TGTGCCAGCAGCTTGTCCCCCGCCGGGGGCGTACGAGGCGGATACGAGCAGTACTTC. Translating it yields CASSLSPAGGVRGGYEQYF. This chain connects TRBV5-4 to TRBJ2-7; perhaps D is TRBD1 or TRBD2 (6 bases each). The germline V gene has CDR1 SGHNT and CDR2 YYREEE (reference sequence). The CDR3 has 19 residues. The V gene lost 1 base and the J gene lost 4 bases, with 27 bases spanning the gap.

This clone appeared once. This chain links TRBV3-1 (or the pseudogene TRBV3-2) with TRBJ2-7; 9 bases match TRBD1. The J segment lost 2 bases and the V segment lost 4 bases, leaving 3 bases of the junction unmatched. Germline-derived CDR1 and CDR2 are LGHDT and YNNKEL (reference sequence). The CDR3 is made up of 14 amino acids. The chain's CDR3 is CASSLQGAAYEQYF. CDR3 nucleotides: TGTGCCAGCAGCCTACAGGGGGCAGCCTACGAGCAGTACTTC.

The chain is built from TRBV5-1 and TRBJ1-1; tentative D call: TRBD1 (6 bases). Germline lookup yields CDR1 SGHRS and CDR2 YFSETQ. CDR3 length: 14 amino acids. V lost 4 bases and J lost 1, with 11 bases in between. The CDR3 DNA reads TGCGCCAGCAGCCGAACAGGGACGAACACTGAAGCTTTCTTT. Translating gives CASSRTGTNTEAFF.

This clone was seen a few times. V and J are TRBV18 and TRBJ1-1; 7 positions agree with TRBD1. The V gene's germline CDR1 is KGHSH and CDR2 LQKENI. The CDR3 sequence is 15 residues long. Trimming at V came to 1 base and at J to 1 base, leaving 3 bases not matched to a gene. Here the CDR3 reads CASSPQTGTNTEAFF. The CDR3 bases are TGTGCCAGCTCACCACAGACAGGGACGAACACTGAAGCTTTCTTT.

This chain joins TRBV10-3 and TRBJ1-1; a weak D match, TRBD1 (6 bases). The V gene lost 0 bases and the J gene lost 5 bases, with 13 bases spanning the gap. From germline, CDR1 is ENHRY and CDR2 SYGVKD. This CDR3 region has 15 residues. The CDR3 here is CAISESTRGLTEAFF. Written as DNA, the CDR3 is TGTGCCATCAGTGAGTCGACCAGGGGCTTAACTGAAGCTTTCTTT.

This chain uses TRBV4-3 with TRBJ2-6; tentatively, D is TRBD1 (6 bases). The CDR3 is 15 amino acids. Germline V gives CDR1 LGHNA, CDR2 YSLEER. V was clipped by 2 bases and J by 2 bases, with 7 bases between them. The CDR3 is CASSQTGTGANVLTF. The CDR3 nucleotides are TGCGCCAGCAGCCAAACAGGGACTGGGGCCAACGTCCTGACTTTC.

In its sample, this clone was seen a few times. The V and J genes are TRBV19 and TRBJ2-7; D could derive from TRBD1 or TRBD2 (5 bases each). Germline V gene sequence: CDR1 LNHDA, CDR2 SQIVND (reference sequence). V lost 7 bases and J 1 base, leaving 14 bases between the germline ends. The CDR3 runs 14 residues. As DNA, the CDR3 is TGTGCCAGTACCCTCCGGGGCGGATCCTACGAGCAGTACTTC. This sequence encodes CASTLRGGSYEQYF.

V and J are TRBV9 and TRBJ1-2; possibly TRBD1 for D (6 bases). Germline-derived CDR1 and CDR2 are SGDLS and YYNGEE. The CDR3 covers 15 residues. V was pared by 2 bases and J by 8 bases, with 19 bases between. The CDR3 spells CASSVRRGGAGGYTF. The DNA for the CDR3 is TGTGCCAGCAGCGTGCGCAGGGGTGGCGCGGGGGGCTACACCTTC.

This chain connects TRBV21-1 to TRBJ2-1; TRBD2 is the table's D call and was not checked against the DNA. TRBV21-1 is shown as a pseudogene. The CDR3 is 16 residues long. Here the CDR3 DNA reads TGTGCCAGCAGCAAAGGAACTAGGAGCTCCTACAATGAGCAGTTCTTC. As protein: CASSKGTRSSYNEQFF.

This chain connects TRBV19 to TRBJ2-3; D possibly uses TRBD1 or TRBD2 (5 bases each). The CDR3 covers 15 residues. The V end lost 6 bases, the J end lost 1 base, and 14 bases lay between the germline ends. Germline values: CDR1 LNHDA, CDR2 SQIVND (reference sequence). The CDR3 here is CASSGTGWGTDTQYF. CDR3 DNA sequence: TGTGCCAGTAGCGGGACGGGATGGGGCACAGATACGCAGTATTTT.

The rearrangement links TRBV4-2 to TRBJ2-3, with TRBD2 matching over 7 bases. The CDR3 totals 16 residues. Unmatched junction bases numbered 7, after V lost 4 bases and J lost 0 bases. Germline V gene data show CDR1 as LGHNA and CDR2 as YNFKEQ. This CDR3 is CASSRGGELSTDTQYF. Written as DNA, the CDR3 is TGTGCCAGCAGCCGGGGGGGGGAGTTAAGCACAGATACGCAGTATTTT.

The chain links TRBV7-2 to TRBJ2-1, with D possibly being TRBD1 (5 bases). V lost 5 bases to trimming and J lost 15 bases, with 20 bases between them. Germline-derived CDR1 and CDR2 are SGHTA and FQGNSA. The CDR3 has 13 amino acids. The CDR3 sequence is CASSTTTAGWGFF. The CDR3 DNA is TGTGCCAGCAGCACTACTACCGCAGGGTGGGGGTTCTTC.

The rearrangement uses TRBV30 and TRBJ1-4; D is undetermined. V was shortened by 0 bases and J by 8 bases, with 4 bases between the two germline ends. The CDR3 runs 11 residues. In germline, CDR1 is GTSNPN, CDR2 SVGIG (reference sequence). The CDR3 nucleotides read TGTGCCTGGAGTGTAGAGGAAAAACTGTTTTTT. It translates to CAWSVEEKLFF.

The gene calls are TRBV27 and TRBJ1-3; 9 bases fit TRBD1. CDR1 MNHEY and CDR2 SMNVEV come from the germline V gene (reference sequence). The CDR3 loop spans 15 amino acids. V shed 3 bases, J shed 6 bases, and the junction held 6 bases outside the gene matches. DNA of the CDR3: TGTGCCAGCAGTTTGCAGGGACAGGGTCTAAACACCATATATTTT. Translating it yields CASSLQGQGLNTIYF.

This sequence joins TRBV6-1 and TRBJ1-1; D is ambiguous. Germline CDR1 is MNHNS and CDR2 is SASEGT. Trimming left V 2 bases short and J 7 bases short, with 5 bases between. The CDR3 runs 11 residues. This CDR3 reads CASSERDEAFF. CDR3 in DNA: TGTGCCAGCAGTGAAAGGGATGAAGCTTTCTTT.

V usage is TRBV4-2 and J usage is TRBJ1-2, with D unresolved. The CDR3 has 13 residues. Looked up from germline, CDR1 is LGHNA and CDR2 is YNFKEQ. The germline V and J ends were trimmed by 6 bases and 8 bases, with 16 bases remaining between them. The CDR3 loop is CASSPGPVEGYTF. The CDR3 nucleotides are TGTGCCAGCAGTCCCGGGCCCGTGGAAGGCTACACCTTC.

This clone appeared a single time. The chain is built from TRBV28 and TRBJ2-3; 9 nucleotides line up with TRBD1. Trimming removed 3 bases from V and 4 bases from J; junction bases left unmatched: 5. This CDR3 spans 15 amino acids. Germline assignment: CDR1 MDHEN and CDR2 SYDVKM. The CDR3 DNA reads TGTGCCAGCAGTTTCGGGACAGGGTGGCCAGATACGCAGTATTTT. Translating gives CASSFGTGWPDTQYF.

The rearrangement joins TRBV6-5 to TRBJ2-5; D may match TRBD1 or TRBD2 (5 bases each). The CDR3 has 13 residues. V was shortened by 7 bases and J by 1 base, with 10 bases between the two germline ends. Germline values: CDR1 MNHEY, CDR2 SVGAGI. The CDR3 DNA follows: TGTGCCAGCACGGGGACCCTCCAAGAGACCCAGTACTTC. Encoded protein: CASTGTLQETQYF.

In DNA form, the CDR3 reads TGCGCCAGCAGCCGTAGACTAGCCCACAATGAGCAGTTCTTC. Its translation is CASSRRLAHNEQFF. The V call is TRBV4-3, the J call TRBJ2-1; 7 bases line up with TRBD2. The V gene's germline CDR1 is LGHNA and CDR2 YSLEER. This CDR3 has 14 amino acids. Germline trimming cut 4 bases from V and 5 bases from J; bases unmatched to any gene: 5.

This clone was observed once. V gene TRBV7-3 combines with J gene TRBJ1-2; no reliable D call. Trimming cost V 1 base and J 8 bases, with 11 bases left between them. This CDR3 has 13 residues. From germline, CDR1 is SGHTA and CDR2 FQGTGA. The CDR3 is CASSLMGRGGYTF. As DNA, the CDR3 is TGTGCCAGCAGCTTAATGGGCAGAGGAGGCTACACCTTC.

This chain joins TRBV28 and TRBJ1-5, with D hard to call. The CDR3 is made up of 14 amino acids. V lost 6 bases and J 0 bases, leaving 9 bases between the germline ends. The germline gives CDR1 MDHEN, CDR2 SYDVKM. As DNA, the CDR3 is TGTGCCAGCAGCCCCGGGTTTAGCAATCAGCCCCAGCATTTT. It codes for CASSPGFSNQPQHF.

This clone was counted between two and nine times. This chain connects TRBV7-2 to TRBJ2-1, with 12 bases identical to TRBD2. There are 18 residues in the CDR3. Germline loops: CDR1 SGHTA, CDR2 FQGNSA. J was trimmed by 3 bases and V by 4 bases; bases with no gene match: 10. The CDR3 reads CASSSPASGRAGYNEQFF. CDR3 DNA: TGTGCCAGCAGCTCCCCGGCTAGCGGGAGGGCCGGCTACAATGAGCAGTTCTTC.

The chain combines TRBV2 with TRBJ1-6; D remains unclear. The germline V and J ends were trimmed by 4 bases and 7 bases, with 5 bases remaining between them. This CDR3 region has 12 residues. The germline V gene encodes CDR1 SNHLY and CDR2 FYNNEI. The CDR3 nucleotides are TGTGCCAGCAGTGTTTCGAATTCACCCCTCCACTTT. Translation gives CASSVSNSPLHF.

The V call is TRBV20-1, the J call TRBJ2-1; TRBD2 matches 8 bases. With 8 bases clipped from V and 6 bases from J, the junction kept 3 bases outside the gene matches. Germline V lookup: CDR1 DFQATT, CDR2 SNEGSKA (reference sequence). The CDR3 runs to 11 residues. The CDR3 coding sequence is TGCAGTCCTACTAGCGGCAATGAGCAGTTCTTC. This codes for CSPTSGNEQFF.